The source of this TCR beta chain is a study of human T cells and chemical hapten exposure. Of note for this clonotype: The target antigen is unknown.

TCRdb called the RACE reads again in MiXCR, with one record for every CDR3 protein. This table has 85,000 to 100,000 distinct CDR3 sequences, 27% appearing once. The sample's time point: patch test 3, about 24 weeks after DPC sensitization. The treatment is: therapeutic diphenylcyclopropenone sensitization with weekly scalp DPC. With 3 bases removed from V and 4 bases from J, the gap between germline ends came to 12 bases. This CDR3 spans 14 amino acids. Study-level results: After DPC sensitization, TCRs above 1 in 1000 frequency showed no change. Alopecia was present in the donors, so their immune response may differ from healthy people's.

The sample was whole blood, taken in connection with sensitization to the hapten diphenylcyclopropenone (DPC). The receptor's source is a man in his forties with alopecia areata. Some clones in this sample may be carry-over from other donors' samples. The V and J genes are TRBV12-3 or TRBV12-4 and TRBJ1-1, with D maybe TRBD1 (5 bases). The CDR3 DNA sequence: TGTGCCAGCAGTTTGGCGGGGGGAGGCACTGAAGCTTTCTTT. Translating gives CASSLAGGGTEAFF.